The next 18 T cell receptor beta chains were all read from a single sample in a study of metastatic and nonmetastatic thyroid tumors (dated by TCRdb to between 2020 and 2021). Before undergoing thyroid surgery, none of the patients had been given any kind of treatment. Libraries were constructed by PCR. Instrument used: Illumina HiSeq 4000. TCRdb cleaned the public reads at Q25 with fastp, built clones with MiXCR and kept in-frame beta chains. This sample lists 30,000 to 45,000 clones; about 20% were detected once. The ten largest clones represent 15% to 17% of the sample. Material for sequencing was blood. These receptor sequences come from a female donor with papillary thyroid cancer or a benign thyroid nodule (not recorded which). Some clones in this sample may be carry-over from other donors' samples.

This clone was seen a handful of times. The chain uses TRBV28 and TRBJ2-2, with no clear D. Trimming removed 6 bases at V and 6 bases at J, with 14 bases between. The CDR3 totals 14 residues. Germline V gene sequence: CDR1 MDHEN, CDR2 SYDVKM. CDR3 bases: TGTGCCAGCAGACCTCCCCTAGGCTCCGGGGAGCTGTTTTTT. Translation: CASRPPLGSGELFF.

This clone occurred many times. J is TRBJ2-1 and V is TRBV5-1; a weak D match, TRBD1 (6 bases). The CDR3 has 13 residues. Germline CDR1 is SGHRS and CDR2 is YFSETQ. Trimming took off 4 bases at V and 4 bases at J, with 9 bases between the two ends. CDR3 loop: CASSGTGYNEQFF. DNA of the CDR3: TGCGCCAGCAGCGGCACAGGGTACAATGAGCAGTTCTTC.

The chain recombines TRBV11-1 with TRBJ1-1, with 10 nucleotides matching TRBD1. The CDR3 has 15 amino acids. V shed 5 bases and J 4 bases; nucleotides not matched to a gene: 7. Germline V gene data show CDR1 as SGHAT and CDR2 as FQDESV (reference sequence). The CDR3, as DNA: TGTGCCAGCAGCCCTGGGACAGGGGTGAGCACTGAAGCTTTCTTT. Its protein product is CASSPGTGVSTEAFF. Complete variable domain (other parts from reference TRBV11-1 and TRBJ1-1): EAEVAQSPRYKITEKSQAVAFWCDPISGHATLYWYRQILGQGPELLVQFQDESVVDDSQLPKDRFSAERLKGVDSTLKIQPAELGDSAMYLCASSPGTGVSTEAFFGQGTRLTVV.

This clone occurred many times. Other DNA sequences of this sample code for an identical CDR3. The rearrangement links TRBV5-1 to TRBJ2-7; TRBD2 agrees at 15 bases. The V gene end was trimmed by 4 bases and the J gene end by 0 bases; junction bases not matched to a gene: 8. Germline V gives CDR1 SGHRS, CDR2 YFSETQ. The CDR3 is 18 residues long. The chain's CDR3 is CASSPGLAGGPSSYEQYF. Written as DNA, the CDR3 is TGCGCCAGCAGCCCGGGACTAGCGGGAGGCCCCAGCTCCTACGAGCAGTACTTC.

This clone was seen a handful of times. Other DNA sequences within the sample encode an identical CDR3. The gene calls are TRBV27 and TRBJ1-6, with D perhaps matching TRBD1 (6 bases). The CDR3 sequence is 18 residues long. Looked up from germline, CDR1 is MNHEY and CDR2 is SMNVEV (reference sequence). The V end lost 3 bases, the J end lost 10 bases, and 25 bases lay between the germline ends. CDR3 coding DNA: TGTGCCAGCAGTTTGAGGGACACTCGGGGTCCAGGTCGCTCACCCCTCCACTTT. Protein: CASSLRDTRGPGRSPLHF.

This clone was picked up a small number of times. This chain uses TRBV6-1 with TRBJ2-3, with D unresolved. The CDR3 is 13 residues long. Trimming cost V 1 base and J 4 bases, with 6 bases left between them. Germline CDR1 is MNHNS and CDR2 is SASEGT. The DNA for the CDR3 is TGTGCCAGCAGTGAAGGTGGAGCAGATACGCAGTATTTT. Translated, it gives CASSEGGADTQYF.

By frequency in the sample, this clone is medium-sized. This chain connects TRBV6-1 to TRBJ2-1; possibly TRBD1 or TRBD2 for D (7 bases each). The CDR3 covers 13 residues. Germline lookup yields CDR1 MNHNS and CDR2 SASEGT. Trimming pared 11 bases from V and 6 bases from J, leaving 17 bases between. The CDR3 here is CAAGGTEGNEQFF. The CDR3 nucleotides are TGTGCCGCCGGGGGGACAGAGGGCAATGAGCAGTTCTTC.

This clone was seen repeatedly, ten times or more. The genes are TRBV20-1 and TRBJ2-1; TRBD2 agrees at 7 bases. This CDR3 is 15 amino acids long. In germline, CDR1 is DFQATT, CDR2 SNEGSKA (reference sequence). After removal of 4 bases from V and 4 bases from J, the junction contained 10 bases not matched to a gene. The DNA of the CDR3 is TGCAGTGCTACCACCGGGAGGTCCACTTACAATGAGCAGTTCTTC. This sequence encodes CSATTGRSTYNEQFF.

This clone came up many times. The chain links TRBV20-1 to TRBJ2-1, with D possibly called TRBD1 or TRBD2 (5 bases each). Germline CDR1 is DFQATT and CDR2 is SNEGSKA (reference sequence). The CDR3 has 15 amino acids. Deletions cut 0 bases from V and 9 bases from J, with 18 bases between. The chain's CDR3 is CSARDGFGTNIEQFF. The CDR3 region has the DNA TGCAGTGCTAGAGATGGGTTCGGGACGAACATTGAGCAGTTCTTC.

With regard to this clone: This may come from a read error, since a much larger clone is one base off. J is TRBJ2-5 and V is TRBV3-1; weak D call: TRBD2 (5 bases). The CDR3 contains 15 residues. V was pared by 1 base and J by 8 bases, with 17 bases between. Germline assignment: CDR1 LGHDT and CDR2 YNNKEL (reference sequence). The CDR3, as DNA: TGTGCCAGCAGCCAAGTTCCTAGCATCCCGGATACCCAGTACTTC. Its protein product is CASSQVPSIPDTQYF.

This clone turned up a few times. Its ends do not fully match the called genes, so a read error is possible. The chain links TRBV24-1 to TRBJ2-1; D not resolved. The CDR3 has 13 amino acids. The germline V gene encodes CDR1 KGHDR and CDR2 SFDVKD. The CDR3 DNA follows: TGTGCCACCAGTGAAGAGCTCGGAAATGAGCAGTTATTC. This codes for CATSEELGNEQLF.

The chain carries TRBV5-1 and TRBJ2-1; 9 nucleotides match TRBD2. CDR1 is SGHRS and CDR2 is YFSETQ in the germline V gene. This CDR3 is built from 16 residues. The J segment lost 4 bases and the V segment lost 4 bases, leaving 9 bases of the junction unmatched. CDR3 loop: CASSALAGDFYNEQFF. Written as DNA, the CDR3 is TGCGCCAGCAGCGCCTTAGCGGGAGACTTTTACAATGAGCAGTTCTTC.

The table lists this clone with many counts. J is TRBJ2-1 and V is TRBV6-4, with 10 bases identical to TRBD1. This CDR3 contains 15 residues. The germline V gene has CDR1 MRHNA and CDR2 SNTAGT. The trim removed 8 bases at V and 7 bases at J, leaving 11 bases unmatched. This CDR3 is CASVLRDRGQNEQFF. The CDR3 coding sequence is TGTGCCAGCGTCCTCCGGGACAGGGGACAGAATGAGCAGTTCTTC.

The chain is built from TRBV7-2 and TRBJ2-5, with TRBD2 identical over 8 bases. From germline, CDR1 is SGHTA and CDR2 FQGNSA. The CDR3 runs to 13 residues. The J segment lost 8 bases and the V segment lost 10 bases, leaving 12 bases of the junction unmatched. For the CDR3, the DNA is TGTGCCACCGGACTAGCTGGAGTAGATACCCAGTACTTC. It codes for CATGLAGVDTQYF.

This clone was detected many times. The chain employs TRBV10-2 and TRBJ2-3; D is undetermined. CDR1 and CDR2 from the germline V gene are WSHSY and SAAADI. V was shortened by 7 bases and J by 1 base, with 12 bases between the two germline ends. The CDR3 extends over 14 amino acids. CDR3 sequence: CASTRTWGTDTQYF. CDR3 sequence (DNA): TGCGCCAGCACGCGAACATGGGGCACAGATACGCAGTATTTT.

This clone came up many times. This chain connects TRBV20-1 to TRBJ2-5, with a weak D call TRBD2 (5 bases). Germline lookup yields CDR1 DFQATT and CDR2 SNEGSKA (reference sequence). The ends were cut back, 3 bases at V and 4 bases at J, with 12 bases in the middle. This CDR3 has 13 residues. The CDR3 loop reads CSARAEAGETQYF. The CDR3, as DNA: TGCAGTGCTAGGGCGGAGGCCGGAGAGACCCAGTACTTC.

The V and J genes are TRBV11-1 and TRBJ2-2; tentative D call: TRBD2 (5 bases). The CDR3 has 17 residues. Germline CDR1 and CDR2: SGHAT and FQDESV (reference sequence). V was pared by 0 bases and J by 4 bases, with 15 bases between. In DNA form, the CDR3 reads TGTGCCAGCAGCTTAGCCGTTGGCGGAGGAGGCACCGGGGAGCTGTTTTTT. As protein: CASSLAVGGGGTGELFF.

This clone was detected ten times or more. The chain uses TRBV9 and TRBJ2-1; 7 bases align to TRBD2. Looked up from germline, CDR1 is SGDLS and CDR2 is YYNGEE. This CDR3 region has 15 residues. V was clipped by 2 bases and J by 4 bases; unmatched bases: 6. The CDR3 region is CASSVGGGPYNEQFF. The CDR3 nucleotides read TGTGCCAGCAGCGTGGGGGGAGGGCCTTACAATGAGCAGTTCTTC.